The clone carrying this T cell receptor beta chain appeared a few times. Its antigen is not known. This entry comes from a study of cytomegalovirus exposure and HLA in healthy donors. Study-wide results and caveats: Later analysis suggested most CMV-associated TCR beta chains were HLA-restricted.

CDR3 length: 15 residues. The V gene's germline CDR1 is LGHNA and CDR2 YNFKEQ. Germline trimming cut 3 bases from V and 3 bases from J; bases unmatched to any gene: 5. Primers for the PCR totalled 60 Vbeta and 13 Jbeta. The repertoire was sequenced with immunoSEQ multiplex PCR; TCRdb's copy has only in-frame clones and lacks some. Here the sample spans 35,000 to 45,000 clones, almost 70% being singletons. The receptor was isolated from a man aged 25-45 years in good health and CMV-seronegative. The sequenced sample was PBMCs. The J gene is TRBJ1-5, the V gene TRBV4-2; 7 nucleotides match TRBD1. The CDR3 sequence is CASSQGGQSNQPQHF. The CDR3, as DNA: TGTGCCAGCAGCCAGGGGGGACAGTCCAATCAGCCCCAGCATTTT.